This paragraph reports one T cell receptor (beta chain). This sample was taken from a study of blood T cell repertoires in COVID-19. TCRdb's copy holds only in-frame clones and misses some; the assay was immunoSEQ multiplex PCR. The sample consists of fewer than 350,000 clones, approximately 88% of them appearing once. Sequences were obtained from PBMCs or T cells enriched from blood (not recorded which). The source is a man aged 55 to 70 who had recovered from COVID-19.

In DNA form, the CDR3 reads TGTGCCATCGGACAGACTAGCAAGAACACCGGGGAGCTGTTTTTT. As protein: CAIGQTSKNTGELFF. J is TRBJ2-2 and V is TRBV10-3, with D possibly being TRBD2 (7 bases). The CDR3 totals 15 residues. Germline values: CDR1 ENHRY, CDR2 SYGVKD. Trimming took off 8 bases at V and 1 base at J, with 14 bases between the two ends.